The clone carrying this TCR beta chain was detected once. Its target is unknown. This entry is derived from a study of cytomegalovirus exposure and HLA in healthy donors. Study-wide points: Per a later analysis, 15,000 to 20,000 TCR beta sequences showed association with HLA alleles at 0.05 false discovery rate.

PCR amplification relied on 60 Vbeta primers (plus 13 Jbeta primers). Measured with immunoSEQ multiplex PCR; TCRdb has only the in-frame clones, and not every one. Of roughly 110,000 clones listed, around 85% are singletons. Germline CDR1 and CDR2: SGHRS and YFSETQ. The CDR3 runs 14 residues. V gave up 6 bases and J gave up 8 bases; unmatched junction bases: 8. Sequencing was performed on PBMCs. This receptor was identified in a man between 60 and 75 years old in good health and CMV-seronegative. The chain carries TRBV5-1 and TRBJ1-2, with 12 bases that match TRBD1. CDR3 region: CASINPGTGGGYTF. CDR3 sequence (DNA): TGCGCCAGCATCAACCCCGGGACAGGGGGCGGCTACACCTTC.